These T cell receptor beta chains were read from a single sample in a study of vaccination effects on CD4 cells after COVID-19. These receptors are not linked to any known antigen. Sequencing was performed with immunoSEQ multiplex PCR; in TCRdb, only in-frame clones are kept and a portion is missing. The table records tens of thousands of clones, about 67% of them present only once. The sequenced sample was CD4+ T cells from PBMCs cultured without peptide, obtained before COVID-19 vaccination. The source is a human donor who received a COVID-19 vaccine. The CDR3 runs from the conserved cysteine through the conserved F or W. A D gene is named only where the DNA matches it firmly. Only some rows state a clone size, as once, few, many or a class for expanded clones.

j_gene: TRBJ1-1; abundance: once; v_gene: TRBV6-6; d_gene: -; CDR3aa: CASSYRPQGNTEAFF; CDR3nt: TGTGCCAGCAGTTATCGACCACAGGGGAACACTGAAGCTTTCTTT
j_gene: TRBJ1-2; abundance: -; v_gene: TRBV7-2; d_gene: -; CDR3aa: CASSLGAAQSWYGYTF; CDR3nt: TGTGCCAGCAGCTTAGGGGCAGCCCAGTCGTGGTATGGCTACACCTTC
j_gene: TRBJ1-2; abundance: -; v_gene: TRBV29-1; d_gene: -; CDR3aa: CSVEEGGIYYGYTF; CDR3nt: TGCAGCGTTGAGGAGGGGGGTATCTACTATGGCTACACCTTC
j_gene: TRBJ1-5; abundance: -; v_gene: TRBV27; d_gene: TRBD1; CDR3aa: CASSPGQVGQPQHF; CDR3nt: TGTGCCAGCAGTCCGGGACAGGTGGGTCAGCCCCAGCATTTT
j_gene: TRBJ2-7; abundance: -; v_gene: TRBV28; d_gene: -; CDR3aa: CASTRLRGGYEQYF; CDR3nt: TGTGCCAGCACTCGGCTTAGGGGGGGCTACGAGCAGTACTTC
j_gene: TRBJ2-1; abundance: -; v_gene: TRBV6-5; d_gene: TRBD2; CDR3aa: CASSYSSGGSYNEQFF; CDR3nt: TGTGCCAGCAGTTATTCTAGCGGGGGTTCATACAATGAGCAGTTCTTC
j_gene: TRBJ2-1; abundance: -; v_gene: TRBV5-8; d_gene: -; CDR3aa: CASSFLRAREQFF; CDR3nt: TGTGCCAGCAGCTTTCTCAGGGCCAGAGAGCAGTTCTTC
j_gene: TRBJ2-1; abundance: -; v_gene: TRBV28; d_gene: -; CDR3aa: CASRMGEKDFYNEQFF; CDR3nt: TGTGCCAGCAGGATGGGGGAGAAGGACTTCTACAATGAGCAGTTCTTC
j_gene: TRBJ1-3; abundance: -; v_gene: TRBV28; d_gene: -; CDR3aa: CASSSPLGTIYF; CDR3nt: TGTGCCAGCAGTTCCCCCCTAGGCACCATATATTTT
j_gene: TRBJ1-1; abundance: few; v_gene: TRBV19; d_gene: -; CDR3aa: CASTPGVSMNTEAFF; CDR3nt: TGTGCCAGTACCCCTGGGGTATCAATGAACACTGAAGCTTTCTTT
j_gene: TRBJ1-4; abundance: -; v_gene: TRBV6-5; d_gene: -; CDR3aa: CASRGGQNEKLFF; CDR3nt: TGTGCCAGCAGGGGCGGACAAAATGAAAAACTGTTTTTT
j_gene: TRBJ1-3; abundance: -; v_gene: TRBV7-6; d_gene: TRBD1; CDR3aa: CASSPSGTGSDTIYF; CDR3nt: TGTGCCAGCAGCCCCTCCGGGACAGGTTCGGACACCATATATTTT
j_gene: TRBJ2-7; abundance: -; v_gene: TRBV6-5; d_gene: -; CDR3aa: CASNPQAAPYEQYF; CDR3nt: TGTGCCAGCAATCCGCAGGCTGCCCCTTACGAGCAGTACTTC
j_gene: TRBJ1-1; abundance: -; v_gene: TRBV7-9; d_gene: -; CDR3aa: CASSPLGGQSEAFF; CDR3nt: TGTGCCAGCAGCCCGCTGGGGGGCCAAAGCGAAGCTTTCTTT
j_gene: TRBJ2-7; abundance: -; v_gene: TRBV30; d_gene: -; CDR3aa: CAIRNWRVPYEQYF; CDR3nt: TGTGCAATCAGAAATTGGCGGGTTCCCTACGAGCAGTACTTC
j_gene: TRBJ2-2; abundance: -; v_gene: TRBV28; d_gene: TRBD1; CDR3aa: CASRPLDRGTGELFF; CDR3nt: TGTGCCAGCAGACCTCTGGACAGGGGCACCGGGGAGCTGTTTTTT
j_gene: TRBJ1-1; abundance: -; v_gene: TRBV19; d_gene: -; CDR3aa: CASSIGAGTEAFF; CDR3nt: TGTGCCAGTAGTATCGGGGCAGGCACTGAAGCTTTCTTT
j_gene: TRBJ1-2; abundance: -; v_gene: TRBV11-2; d_gene: TRBD1; CDR3aa: CASSFIRDRVSTF; CDR3nt: TGTGCCAGCAGCTTCATCCGGGACAGGGTATCAACCTTC
j_gene: TRBJ2-2; abundance: -; v_gene: TRBV10-3; d_gene: -; CDR3aa: CAISEGGTGELFF; CDR3nt: TGTGCCATCAGTGAGGGTGGAACCGGGGAGCTGTTTTTT
j_gene: TRBJ1-1; abundance: -; v_gene: TRBV7-2; d_gene: -; CDR3aa: CASSYTPGQNEAFF; CDR3nt: TGTGCCAGCAGTTATACCCCTGGACAGAATGAAGCTTTCTTT
j_gene: TRBJ2-1; abundance: -; v_gene: TRBV28; d_gene: TRBD2; CDR3aa: CASITGLAGYNEQFF; CDR3nt: TGTGCCAGCATTACGGGACTAGCGGGATACAATGAGCAGTTCTTC
j_gene: TRBJ1-4; abundance: once; v_gene: TRBV19; d_gene: -; CDR3aa: CASSIRLATNEKLFF; CDR3nt: TGTGCCAGTAGTATTCGGTTAGCAACTAATGAAAAACTGTTTTTT
j_gene: TRBJ2-7; abundance: -; v_gene: TRBV3-1/TRBV3-2; d_gene: -; CDR3aa: CASSQVSGPFYEQYF; CDR3nt: TGTGCCAGCAGCCAAGTGTCAGGGCCGTTCTACGAGCAGTACTTC
j_gene: TRBJ1-1; abundance: few; v_gene: TRBV6-6; d_gene: TRBD1; CDR3aa: CASSYGTGTEAFF; CDR3nt: TGTGCCAGCAGTTACGGGACAGGCACTGAAGCTTTCTTT
j_gene: TRBJ1-1; abundance: -; v_gene: TRBV6-5; d_gene: -; CDR3aa: CASSSGTSAFF; CDR3nt: TGTGCCAGCAGTTCCGGGACATCTGCTTTCTTT
j_gene: TRBJ1-6; abundance: -; v_gene: TRBV3-1/TRBV3-2; d_gene: -; CDR3aa: CASSQGESYNSPLHF; CDR3nt: TGTGCCAGCAGCCAAGGGGAGAGTTATAATTCACCCCTCCACTTT
j_gene: TRBJ1-2; abundance: few; v_gene: TRBV27; d_gene: TRBD1; CDR3aa: CASSPAGTGLGYTF; CDR3nt: TGTGCCAGCAGTCCGGCAGGGACAGGTCTGGGCTACACCTTC
j_gene: TRBJ1-1; abundance: -; v_gene: TRBV5-4; d_gene: -; CDR3aa: CASSLAAEGTTEAFF; CDR3nt: TGTGCCAGCAGCTTGGCCGCCGAGGGAACCACTGAAGCTTTCTTT
j_gene: TRBJ1-2; abundance: -; v_gene: TRBV6-5; d_gene: -; CDR3aa: CASRYTGYRNGYTF; CDR3nt: TGTGCCAGCAGATACACAGGGTATAGGAATGGCTACACCTTC
j_gene: TRBJ1-1; abundance: -; v_gene: TRBV6-4; d_gene: TRBD1; CDR3aa: CASSATGFSEAFF; CDR3nt: TGTGCCAGCAGTGCGACAGGGTTCTCTGAAGCTTTCTTT
j_gene: TRBJ2-3; abundance: -; v_gene: TRBV6-5; d_gene: -; CDR3aa: CASSSKNREGTDTQYF; CDR3nt: TGTGCCAGCAGTTCGAAAAACAGGGAGGGCACAGATACGCAGTATTTT
j_gene: TRBJ2-7; abundance: -; v_gene: TRBV19; d_gene: TRBD1; CDR3aa: CASTEGAGAYEQYF; CDR3nt: TGTGCCAGTACTGAGGGGGCAGGGGCCTACGAGCAGTACTTC
j_gene: TRBJ1-5; abundance: -; v_gene: TRBV19; d_gene: -; CDR3aa: CASSRGRDQPQHF; CDR3nt: TGTGCCAGTAGTCGGGGGCGCGATCAGCCCCAGCATTTT